This T cell receptor beta chain comes out of a study of shared clonotypes between healthy human individuals. Study-level findings and limits: Non-shared clonotypes showed lower generation probabilities than clonotypes common to all four donors.

Worth noting for this clone: The antigen is undetermined.

The assay used deep level. Assay used: immunoSEQ multiplex PCR; TCRdb lists only in-frame clones, some missing. The data hold 2 million to 3 million clones, with 80% to 95% observed a single time. The V and J ends lost 6 bases and 5 bases, in that order; junction bases with no gene match: 6. This CDR3 comprises 12 residues. From germline, CDR1 is SQVTM and CDR2 ANQGSEA. The V call is TRBV29-1, the J call TRBJ2-7; 8 nucleotides line up with TRBD2. The specimen sequenced was naive CD4+ T cells from PBMCs. Subset indicated: CD45RA+ positively selected. The receptor comes from a man younger than 30 in good health. Some clones in this sample may be carry-over from other donors' samples. Here the CDR3 DNA reads TGCAGCGTCGGGAGGGCCAGCCACGAGCAGTACTTC. Its translation: CSVGRASHEQYF.